This T cell receptor beta chain stems from a study of CD8 T cells in ankylosing spondylitis. Regarding the study as a whole: Relatively scarce in peripheral blood, disease-linked clones were CD8+. What appeared characteristic of ankylosing spondylitis blood was a TCR beta motif of eight highly homologous variants.

CDR3 size: 14 residues. Trimming took off 6 bases at V and 3 bases at J, with 14 bases between the two ends. Germline V gene lookup returns CDR1 KGHSH and CDR2 LQKENI. TCRdb itself ran the 5' RACE reads through MiXCR, one entry per CDR3 protein. This table has 500,000 to 650,000 distinct CDR3 sequences, approximately 5% appearing once. Notes on this clonotype: No antigen is known for it.

Sample: blood, either unsorted or a sorted T cell fraction (not recorded which). The genes are TRBV18 and TRBJ1-1, with a weak D call TRBD1 (6 bases). The receptor comes from a male donor with ankylosing spondylitis. CDR3 bases: TGTGCCAGCTCGTATAGGGGGAGGTACACTGAAGCTTTCTTT. It specifies CASSYRGRYTEAFF. The entire variable domain, with the rest obtained from reference TRBV18 and TRBJ1-1, is as follows: NAGVMQNPRHLVRRRGQEARLRCSPMKGHSHVYWYRQLPEEGLKFMVYLQKENIIDESGMPKERFSAEFPKEGPSILRIQQVVRGDSAAYFCASSYRGRYTEAFFGQGTRLTVV.